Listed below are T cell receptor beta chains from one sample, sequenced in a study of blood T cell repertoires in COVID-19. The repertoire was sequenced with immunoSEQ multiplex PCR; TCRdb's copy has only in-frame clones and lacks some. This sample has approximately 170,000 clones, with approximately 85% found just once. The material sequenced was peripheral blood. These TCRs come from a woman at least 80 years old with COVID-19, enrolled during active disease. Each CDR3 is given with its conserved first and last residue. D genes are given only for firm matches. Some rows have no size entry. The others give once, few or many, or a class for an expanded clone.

cdr3_nt: TGTGCCAGCAGCAGTTTTACAGGGGGGGTCGCGGAACTGTTTTTT; cdr3_aa: CASSSFTGGVAELFF; clone_size: -; d_call: TRBD1; j_call: TRBJ1-4; v_call: TRBV5-5
cdr3_nt: TGTGCCAGCAGCTTGGACCTAGCGGGCCTCACAGATACGCAGTATTTT; cdr3_aa: CASSLDLAGLTDTQYF; clone_size: -; d_call: TRBD2; j_call: TRBJ2-3; v_call: TRBV5-4
cdr3_nt: TGTGCCATCAGTACGACCAGGGGTTCGAGCACAGATACGCAGTATTTT; cdr3_aa: CAISTTRGSSTDTQYF; clone_size: -; d_call: -; j_call: TRBJ2-3; v_call: TRBV10-3
cdr3_nt: TGTGCCAGCAGCGCCACAGGGGGTCAGCCCCAGCATTTT; cdr3_aa: CASSATGGQPQHF; clone_size: -; d_call: TRBD1; j_call: TRBJ1-5; v_call: TRBV6-4
cdr3_nt: TGTGCCAGCAGTTATACCTACGAGCAGTACTTC; cdr3_aa: CASSYTYEQYF; clone_size: -; d_call: -; j_call: TRBJ2-7; v_call: TRBV6-2/TRBV6-3
cdr3_nt: TGTGCCAGCAGCCTGGACCGGGCCTACAATGAGCAGTTCTTC; cdr3_aa: CASSLDRAYNEQFF; clone_size: -; d_call: -; j_call: TRBJ2-1; v_call: TRBV5-4
cdr3_nt: TGTGCCAGCTCACCGACAGGGGACAATTCACCCCTCCACTTT; cdr3_aa: CASSPTGDNSPLHF; clone_size: -; d_call: TRBD1; j_call: TRBJ1-6; v_call: TRBV18
cdr3_nt: TGCAGTGCTAGTTCCCCTACGGGAGGAGGATACAATGAGCAGTTCTTC; cdr3_aa: CSASSPTGGGYNEQFF; clone_size: -; d_call: TRBD2; j_call: TRBJ2-1; v_call: TRBV20-1
cdr3_nt: TGTGCCAGCAGCTTACTGACAGGGTGGAATCAGCCCCAGCATTTT; cdr3_aa: CASSLLTGWNQPQHF; clone_size: -; d_call: TRBD1; j_call: TRBJ1-5; v_call: TRBV7-6
cdr3_nt: TGCGCCAGCAGCCTCGAAACTAGCGGGAAAGAGACCCAGTACTTC; cdr3_aa: CASSLETSGKETQYF; clone_size: -; d_call: TRBD2; j_call: TRBJ2-5; v_call: TRBV5-1
cdr3_nt: TGTGCCAGCAGACCTACTTACCAAGAGACCCAGTACTTC; cdr3_aa: CASRPTYQETQYF; clone_size: -; d_call: -; j_call: TRBJ2-5; v_call: TRBV27
cdr3_nt: TGTGCCAGCAGCCGTTATGGACAGGATGAAGAGACCCAGTACTTC; cdr3_aa: CASSRYGQDEETQYF; clone_size: -; d_call: TRBD1; j_call: TRBJ2-5; v_call: TRBV7-6
cdr3_nt: TGTGCCAGCAGTTACCCGAGGAGGACTCCCACCTACAATGAGCAGTTCTTC; cdr3_aa: CASSYPRRTPTYNEQFF; clone_size: -; d_call: -; j_call: TRBJ2-1; v_call: TRBV6-2/TRBV6-3
cdr3_nt: TGTGCCAGCAGCTTCGGGGGGTATTCCTACAATGAGCAGTTCTTC; cdr3_aa: CASSFGGYSYNEQFF; clone_size: -; d_call: TRBD2; j_call: TRBJ2-1; v_call: TRBV7-2
cdr3_nt: TGTGCCATCAGTGAGGGGGGAGGCGGCCAGAGAGAGACCCAGTACTTC; cdr3_aa: CAISEGGGGQRETQYF; clone_size: -; d_call: -; j_call: TRBJ2-5; v_call: TRBV10-3
cdr3_nt: TGTGCCAGCAAACCCCCCGGGACAGGGGGCTACGAGCAGTACTTC; cdr3_aa: CASKPPGTGGYEQYF; clone_size: -; d_call: TRBD1; j_call: TRBJ2-7; v_call: TRBV3-1/TRBV3-2
cdr3_nt: TGTGCTAGTGGTTTCACTAGCACCTACGAGCAGTACTTC; cdr3_aa: CASGFTSTYEQYF; clone_size: few; d_call: -; j_call: TRBJ2-7; v_call: TRBV12-5
cdr3_nt: TGTGCCAGCAGCTTAGAGCGCGGCAGGGAATTGCAGTACTTC; cdr3_aa: CASSLERGRELQYF; clone_size: -; d_call: -; j_call: TRBJ2-7; v_call: TRBV7-9
cdr3_nt: TGTGCCAGCACCCTCCAGGCAAACCAGGGCGAGCAGTACTTC; cdr3_aa: CASTLQANQGEQYF; clone_size: -; d_call: -; j_call: TRBJ2-7; v_call: TRBV2
cdr3_nt: TGTGCCATCAGTGGAGTAGAAGGAGCAGAAAAGAACACTGAAGCTTTCTTT; cdr3_aa: CAISGVEGAEKNTEAFF; clone_size: -; d_call: -; j_call: TRBJ1-1; v_call: TRBV10-3
cdr3_nt: TGCGCCAGCAGCCCCGCGGACAGCTCCTACAATGAGCAGTTCTTC; cdr3_aa: CASSPADSSYNEQFF; clone_size: -; d_call: -; j_call: TRBJ2-1; v_call: TRBV5-1
cdr3_nt: TGTGCCAGCTCCCCCGGGGTCGAAGAAGCTTTCTTT; cdr3_aa: CASSPGVEEAFF; clone_size: -; d_call: -; j_call: TRBJ1-1; v_call: TRBV18